This entry lists 30 T cell receptor beta chains sequenced from one sample in a study of cytomegalovirus exposure and HLA in healthy donors. Vbeta (60) and Jbeta (13) primers were used in the PCR. The assay was immunoSEQ multiplex PCR, and TCRdb's table has in-frame clones only and misses some. Of roughly 220,000 clones detected, 80% to 90% appear once; the ten largest clones hold 2.9%. The source material was PBMCs. Every receptor here comes from a young man in good health and CMV-seronegative.

This rearrangement joins TRBV28 to TRBJ2-1, with 9 bases lining up with TRBD1. The CDR3 has 17 residues. The V and J ends lost 9 bases and 4 bases, in that order; junction bases with no gene match: 16. Germline V gene lookup returns CDR1 MDHEN and CDR2 SYDVKM. CDR3 in amino acids: CASTPTGGTGLYNEQFF. As DNA, the CDR3 is TGTGCCAGTACCCCAACGGGCGGGACAGGGCTATACAATGAGCAGTTCTTC.

V gene TRBV5-1 combines with J gene TRBJ2-1; 15 bases are shared with TRBD2. The V gene end was trimmed by 1 base and the J gene end by 8 bases; junction bases not matched to a gene: 7. The CDR3 extends over 17 amino acids. Germline V gene data show CDR1 as SGHRS and CDR2 as YFSETQ. The CDR3 loop is CASSLPGLAGGRDEQFF. The CDR3 coding sequence is TGCGCCAGCAGCTTGCCGGGACTAGCGGGGGGCAGGGATGAGCAGTTCTTC.

This clone was detected only once. The rearrangement uses TRBV7-9 and TRBJ2-1; 8 nucleotides line up with TRBD2. This CDR3 is 18 amino acids long. Per the germline V gene, CDR1 is SEHNR and CDR2 is FQNEAQ (reference sequence). V lost 3 bases to trimming and J lost 7 bases; unmatched junction nucleotides: 17. The CDR3 region is CASSFYPSGLAGWNEQFF. CDR3 nucleotides: TGTGCCAGCAGCTTCTATCCCTCTGGGTTAGCGGGGTGGAATGAGCAGTTCTTC.

V is TRBV6-5 and J is TRBJ2-7; D is unresolved. V was trimmed by 6 bases and J by 3 bases, leaving 12 bases between them. The germline gives CDR1 MNHEY, CDR2 SVGAGI. There are 13 residues in the CDR3. CDR3 in amino acids: CASSPGAVYEQYF. CDR3 nucleotide sequence: TGTGCCAGCAGCCCCGGCGCGGTCTACGAGCAGTACTTC.

V and J are TRBV5-1 and TRBJ2-7; 12 bases agree with TRBD2. This CDR3 spans 16 amino acids. The germline V gene has CDR1 SGHRS and CDR2 YFSETQ. V dropped 1 base and J dropped 4; count of bases not matched to a gene: 6. The CDR3 loop is CASSLTSGGTGYEQYF. The CDR3 nucleotides read TGCGCCAGCAGCTTGACTAGCGGGGGGACGGGATACGAGCAGTACTTC.

The V gene is TRBV9, the J gene TRBJ2-7; D is ambiguous. The CDR3 is 14 residues long. Germline loops: CDR1 SGDLS, CDR2 YYNGEE. V lost 5 bases and J 6 bases, leaving 18 bases between the germline ends. The CDR3: CASSHDDFSGEQYF. The CDR3 coding sequence is TGTGCCAGCAGTCATGACGACTTTTCGGGCGAGCAGTACTTC.

The J gene is TRBJ2-3, the V gene TRBV15; no definite D call. This CDR3 contains 16 residues. Germline lookup yields CDR1 LNHNV and CDR2 YYDKDF (reference sequence). V lost 0 bases to trimming and J lost 0 bases, with 10 bases between them. The CDR3 is CATSRDLFSSTDTQYF. Here the CDR3 DNA reads TGTGCCACCAGCAGAGATCTCTTCTCTAGCACAGATACGCAGTATTTT.

This clone was detected a few times. The genes are TRBV5-5 and TRBJ1-5, with D perhaps TRBD1 (5 bases). Germline V gene sequence: CDR1 SGHKS, CDR2 YYEKEE (reference sequence). The CDR3 runs to 15 residues. V was clipped by 2 bases and J by 7 bases, with 16 bases between them. The chain's CDR3 is CASSFFVGGTQPQHF. CDR3 nucleotide sequence: TGTGCCAGCAGCTTTTTCGTTGGAGGGACGCAGCCCCAGCATTTT.

The V and J genes are TRBV5-4 and TRBJ2-1; TRBD1 is a possible D gene (6 bases). Trimming cost V 0 bases and J 4 bases, with 11 bases left between them. Germline loops: CDR1 SGHNT, CDR2 YYREEE (reference sequence). This CDR3 region has 15 residues. For the CDR3, the DNA is TGTGCCAGCAGCTTGGAGAAAGGGGGATACAATGAGCAGTTCTTC. This encodes CASSLEKGGYNEQFF. Variable domain in full (rest from reference TRBV5-4 and TRBJ2-1): ETGVTQSPTHLIKTRGQQVTLRCSSQSGHNTVSWYQQALGQGPQFIFQYYREEENGRGNFPPRFSGLQFPNYSSELNVNALELDDSALYLCASSLEKGGYNEQFFGPGTRLTVL.

This clone was seen a handful of times. V usage is TRBV15 and J usage is TRBJ2-1; weak D call: TRBD2 (6 bases). The germline V gene has CDR1 LNHNV and CDR2 YYDKDF (reference sequence). There are 16 residues in the CDR3. Trimming stripped 0 bases from V and 6 bases from J, with 15 bases between. As DNA, the CDR3 is TGTGCCACCAGCAGAGATCTGGGGGGAATCGTCAATGAGCAGTTCTTC. It encodes CATSRDLGGIVNEQFF.

The chain carries TRBV27 and TRBJ2-5; 11 bases map to TRBD2. The CDR3 has 14 residues. V lost 9 bases, J lost 1 base, and 4 bases stayed unmatched. The germline V gene encodes CDR1 MNHEY and CDR2 SMNVEV (reference sequence). CDR3 sequence: CASRGLAAQETQYF. CDR3 DNA: TGTGCCAGTAGGGGACTAGCGGCCCAAGAGACCCAGTACTTC.

The J gene is TRBJ2-3, the V gene TRBV14; D remains ambiguous. There are 14 residues in the CDR3. V dropped 4 bases and J dropped 1 base, with 9 bases sitting between them. Germline CDR1 reads SGHDN; CDR2 reads FVKESK. The chain's CDR3 is CASSPRLRTDTQYF. CDR3 nucleotides: TGTGCCAGCAGCCCCCGCCTACGCACAGATACGCAGTATTTT.

V gene TRBV19 combines with J gene TRBJ2-3; D may be TRBD2 (6 bases). Trimming removed 6 bases from V and 3 bases from J, with 10 bases in between. The CDR3 runs to 13 residues. Germline values: CDR1 LNHDA, CDR2 SQIVND (reference sequence). The CDR3 region has the DNA TGTGCCAGTAGGGGCCGGGGGACAGATACGCAGTATTTT. Amino acids: CASRGRGTDTQYF.

This clone was recorded a few times. V is TRBV6-5 and J is TRBJ1-1; D is unclear. The CDR3 is 13 residues long. Trimming left V 0 bases short and J 11 bases short, with 13 bases between. Germline values: CDR1 MNHEY, CDR2 SVGAGI. The CDR3 is CASSYSGAYSAFF. CDR3 DNA: TGTGCCAGCAGTTACTCGGGTGCGTACAGTGCTTTCTTT.

The J gene is TRBJ2-7, the V gene TRBV4-2; maybe TRBD2 (5 bases). Per germline, CDR1 LGHNA and CDR2 YNFKEQ. V shed 0 bases and J shed 3 bases, with 12 bases lying between them. The CDR3 has 15 residues. The CDR3 sequence: CASSQDSGSGYEQYF. CDR3 DNA: TGTGCCAGCAGCCAAGATTCGGGGAGCGGCTACGAGCAGTACTTC.

The chain links TRBV7-2 to TRBJ2-1; 10 nucleotides match TRBD2. The CDR3 spans 14 residues. Losses at the gene ends were 1 base for V and 12 bases for J; bases not matched to a gene: 6. Looked up from germline, CDR1 is SGHTA and CDR2 is FQGNSA. The CDR3 loop reads CASSLELAGRTQFF. The CDR3, as DNA: TGTGCCAGCAGCTTAGAACTAGCGGGACGGACGCAGTTCTTC.

The gene calls are TRBV6-4 and TRBJ2-3; D is unresolved. CDR1 is MRHNA, CDR2 SNTAGT, per germline. There are 14 residues in the CDR3. V was cut by 7 bases and J by 2 bases, with 13 bases left in between. CDR3 protein: CASKETHYTDTQYF. The CDR3 nucleotides are TGTGCCAGCAAGGAGACCCATTACACAGATACGCAGTATTTT.

This sequence joins TRBV29-1 and TRBJ2-5; 7 positions agree with TRBD1. Per germline, CDR1 SQVTM and CDR2 ANQGSEA. Trimming at V came to 6 bases and at J to 5 bases, leaving 6 bases not matched to a gene. The CDR3 is 12 residues long. The CDR3 protein is CSVGQVMETQYF. In nucleotides, the CDR3 is TGCAGCGTCGGACAGGTAATGGAGACCCAGTACTTC.

This chain links TRBV28 with TRBJ1-5, with 7 bases identical to TRBD1. The CDR3 totals 17 residues. Germline CDR1 and CDR2: MDHEN and SYDVKM. With 4 bases clipped from V and 3 bases from J, the junction kept 12 bases outside the gene matches. The CDR3 reads CASSWDPAQGFNQPQHF. In nucleotides, the CDR3 is TGTGCCAGCAGTTGGGACCCCGCACAGGGGTTCAATCAGCCCCAGCATTTT.

The CDR3 DNA follows: TGTGCCAGCAGCCGGACAGGGGTTGAGTACTACGAGCAGTACTTC. It specifies CASSRTGVEYYEQYF. The chain couples TRBV7-2 to TRBJ2-7; TRBD1 agrees at 9 bases. The junction had 8 bases not matched to a gene; V was cut back by 5 bases and J by 3 bases. CDR1 and CDR2 from the germline V gene are SGHTA and FQGNSA. This CDR3 region has 15 residues. Based on the CDR3 plus reference TRBV7-2 and TRBJ2-7, the full variable domain is GAGVSQSPSNKVTEKGKDVELRCDPISGHTALYWYRQSLGQGLEFLIYFQGNSAPDKSGLPSDRFSAERTGGSVSTLTIQRTQQEDSAVYLCASSRTGVEYYEQYFGPGTRLTVT.

The J gene is TRBJ1-1, the V gene TRBV5-1; possibly TRBD1 for D (6 bases). Germline CDR1 and CDR2: SGHRS and YFSETQ. This CDR3 contains 14 residues. Trimming left V 2 bases short and J 1 base short, with 9 bases between. CDR3 protein: CASSFLDRNTEAFF. In DNA, the CDR3 is TGCGCCAGCAGCTTCCTGGACAGGAACACTGAAGCTTTCTTT.

V usage is TRBV9 and J usage is TRBJ2-2, with 8 positions matching TRBD1. V gave up 0 bases and J gave up 4 bases; unmatched junction bases: 5. CDR1 is SGDLS, CDR2 YYNGEE, per germline. The CDR3 contains 16 residues. The CDR3, as DNA: TGTGCCAGCAGCGTAGCTCAGGGGGCCGTCACCGGGGAGCTGTTTTTT. The encoded protein is CASSVAQGAVTGELFF.

The chain joins TRBV5-1 to TRBJ2-3; 16 positions agree with TRBD2. The V gene end was trimmed by 4 bases and the J gene end by 2 bases; junction bases not matched to a gene: 10. Germline V lookup: CDR1 SGHRS, CDR2 YFSETQ. CDR3 size: 19 residues. CDR3 bases: TGCGCCAGCAGCCCAATGATGGGACTAGCGGGGGGGAACACAGATACGCAGTATTTT. Protein sequence: CASSPMMGLAGGNTDTQYF.

In the case of this clone: The germline gene is not matched at one end of the junction; a read error may be the cause. V is TRBV7-9 and J is TRBJ2-7; TRBD1 aligns across 8 bases. From germline, CDR1 is SEHNR and CDR2 FQNEAQ (reference sequence). The CDR3 is 14 amino acids. CDR3 nucleotide sequence: TGTTCCAGCAGCTCGACAGGGGTCCCTTGGGAGCAGTACTTC. Protein: CSSSSTGVPWEQYF.

The rearrangement links TRBV28 to TRBJ2-5; D gene uncertain. The germline V gene encodes CDR1 MDHEN and CDR2 SYDVKM. V lost 3 bases to trimming and J lost 5 bases, with 7 bases between them. CDR3 size: 12 residues. The DNA for the CDR3 is TGTGCCAGCAGTTTCCCTTTCGAGACCCAGTACTTC. It translates to CASSFPFETQYF.

J is TRBJ2-3 and V is TRBV18, with 7 bases identical to TRBD2. This CDR3 contains 17 residues. With 0 bases clipped from V and 2 bases from J, the junction kept 8 bases outside the gene matches. The V gene's germline CDR1 is KGHSH and CDR2 LQKENI. Here the CDR3 DNA reads TGTGCCAGCTCACCACCGAGGGCTAGCGGAGACACAGATACGCAGTATTTT. It translates to CASSPPRASGDTDTQYF.

The chain has TRBV19 and TRBJ2-3; 9 nucleotides match TRBD2. CDR3 length: 14 amino acids. V shed 8 bases, J shed 5 bases, and the junction held 8 bases outside the gene matches. The germline CDR1 and CDR2 sequences are LNHDA and SQIVND (reference sequence). CDR3 nucleotides: TGTGCCAGTTCTGGCGGGGGGGCGGGAGATACGCAGTATTTT. The encoded protein is CASSGGGAGDTQYF.

The rearrangement joins TRBV29-1 to TRBJ2-7, with TRBD1 as a possible D gene (6 bases). Looked up from germline, CDR1 is SQVTM and CDR2 is ANQGSEA. The CDR3 sequence is 13 residues long. Trimming stripped 4 bases from V and 2 bases from J, with 12 bases between. CDR3 sequence: CSVGETGAYEQYF. In DNA, the CDR3 is TGCAGCGTTGGGGAGACAGGAGCCTACGAGCAGTACTTC.

The chain joins TRBV4-1 to TRBJ1-1; possibly TRBD1 for D (5 bases). Germline V CDR1 and CDR2: MGHRA, YSYEKL. The CDR3 spans 16 residues. V dropped 0 bases and J dropped 0 bases, with 11 bases sitting between them. CDR3 sequence (DNA): TGCGCCAGCAGCCAAGATCTGGGACTGATGAACACTGAAGCTTTCTTT. Translated: CASSQDLGLMNTEAFF.

V gene TRBV27 combines with J gene TRBJ1-1; tentatively, D is TRBD1 (6 bases). The CDR3 covers 12 residues. Germline loops: CDR1 MNHEY, CDR2 SMNVEV (reference sequence). The ends were cut back, 8 bases at V and 3 bases at J, with 10 bases in the middle. Here the CDR3 reads CASFAGDTEAFF. The CDR3 DNA is TGTGCCAGCTTTGCAGGGGACACTGAAGCTTTCTTT.